This is a list of T cell receptor beta chains from one sample in a study of T-cell memory formation after mild COVID-19. Using its own MiXCR run on the 5' RACE reads, TCRdb lists one record per CDR3 protein. The table lists hundreds of thousands of distinct CDR3 sequences, roughly 17% of them singletons, with just over 8% in the top ten. Material for sequencing was PBMCs or a T cell subset sorted from them (not recorded which). The receptors were sampled from an adult woman who had mild COVID-19 (a few samples of this study predate the infection). Cell type and time point are not known. Each CDR3 is given with its conserved first and last residue. D genes are given only for firm matches. The size field is filled for only some rows; it gives once, few, many or a size class.

>.|.|TRBV6-6|TRBJ2-3
TGTGCCAGCAGTTACTCGGGGGTGCGTTCGATTAATACGCAGTATTTT
CASSYSGVRSINTQYF
>.|TRBD1|TRBV19|TRBJ1-5
TGTGCCACACAGGGGGCAGGTCAGCCCCAGCATTTT
CATQGAGQPQHF
>.|TRBD2|TRBV6-5|TRBJ2-5
TGTGCCAGCACTCCTTGGGGACTAGAGCAAGAGACCCAGTACTTC
CASTPWGLEQETQYF
>few|TRBD2|TRBV24-1|TRBJ2-1
TGTGCCACCAGTGATTTGCTCGTAGCGGGCGATGAGCAGTTCTTC
CATSDLLVAGDEQFF
>.|TRBD2|TRBV12-3/TRBV12-4|TRBJ2-3
TGTGCCAGCAGTTTTTTTGGGCGGGGGTTGTCAGATACGCAGTATTTT
CASSFFGRGLSDTQYF
>.|.|TRBV20-1|TRBJ1-1
TGCAGTGCCCGCGACGGCCTGAACACTGAAGCTTTCTTT
CSARDGLNTEAFF
>few|TRBD1|TRBV20-1|TRBJ2-2
TGCAGTGCTAGAGTTATCGGGACAGGGTCGGCCGGGGAGCTGTTTTTT
CSARVIGTGSAGELFF
>few|.|TRBV21-1|TRBJ1-4
TGTGCCAACTCAGGGGCGTCTAATGAAAAACTGTTTTTT
CANSGASNEKLFF
>few|.|TRBV12-3/TRBV12-4|TRBJ2-3
TGTGCCAGCAGTTTACTACTCAGGGATGATGGAGATACGCAGTATTTT
CASSLLLRDDGDTQYF
>few|.|TRBV2|TRBJ2-5
TGTGCCAGCAGTGAAGGGGGGCAGCCCCAAGAGACCCAGTACTTC
CASSEGGQPQETQYF
>few|.|TRBV5-1|TRBJ2-3
TGCGCCAGCAGTTACTACCCGGGACTCTTATCAGATACGCAGTATTTT
CASSYYPGLLSDTQYF
>.|.|TRBV15|TRBJ2-3
TGTGCCACCAGCAGAGATGTCGGGAATACGCAGTATTTT
CATSRDVGNTQYF
>.|.|TRBV29-1|TRBJ2-7
TGCAGCGTTGAAGAAGGGTGGGGATCCTACGAGCAGTACTTC
CSVEEGWGSYEQYF
>.|TRBD1|TRBV20-1|TRBJ2-7
TGCAGTGCTAGCCGCGGGACAGGGACAACCTACGAGCAGTACTTC
CSASRGTGTTYEQYF
>.|TRBD2|TRBV12-3/TRBV12-4|TRBJ2-7
TGTGCCAGCAGTGATGGGACTAGCTATCCCTACGAGCAGTACTTC
CASSDGTSYPYEQYF
>.|TRBD1|TRBV11-2|TRBJ1-1
TGTGCCAGCAGCTTGTACAGGGGGCTGAACACTGAAGCTTTCTTT
CASSLYRGLNTEAFF
>few|.|TRBV25-1|TRBJ1-5
TGTGCCAGCAGTGACGGGGCGAGCAATCAGCCCCAGCATTTT
CASSDGASNQPQHF
>.|TRBD2|TRBV19|TRBJ2-1
TGTGCCAGTAGTACGGGGACTAGCGGGGGTAATGAGCAGTTCTTC
CASSTGTSGGNEQFF
>few|.|TRBV5-1|TRBJ2-3
TGCGCCAGCAGTGCCATCTCTAGCACAGATACGCAGTATTTT
CASSAISSTDTQYF
>few|.|TRBV19|TRBJ1-5
TGTGCCAGTAGTATATCGGGGGATCAGCCCCAGCATTTT
CASSISGDQPQHF
>few|.|TRBV3-1|TRBJ1-5
TGTGCCAGCAGCCAAGATCACTCTCGGAGCAATCAGCCCCAGCATTTT
CASSQDHSRSNQPQHF
>few|.|TRBV12-3/TRBV12-4|TRBJ1-5
TGTGCCAGCAGTTTTCATGGACAGCCCCAGCATTTT
CASSFHGQPQHF
>.|.|TRBV5-1|TRBJ2-3
TGCGCCAGCAGCCCGCAGAAGAGCACAGATACGCAGTATTTT
CASSPQKSTDTQYF
>many|TRBD1|TRBV6-2/TRBV6-3|TRBJ1-1
TGTGCCAGCAGTTACCCCTGGACAGGATTTATGGGACCATCGAACACTGAAGCTTTCTTT
CASSYPWTGFMGPSNTEAFF
>few|TRBD1|TRBV24-1|TRBJ1-1
TGTGCCACCAGTGACAATTCAGGACAGGGGCGCAAGACTGAAGCTTTCTTT
CATSDNSGQGRKTEAFF
>.|.|TRBV3-1|TRBJ2-2
TGTGCCAGCAGCCAAGAACCAGGGGCGTACACCGGGGAGCTGTTTTTT
CASSQEPGAYTGELFF
>few|TRBD1|TRBV6-5|TRBJ2-2
TGTGCCAGCAGATCTCCTCCGGGGACAGGGTCCGGGGAGCTGTTTTTT
CASRSPPGTGSGELFF
>few|.|TRBV19|TRBJ2-7
TGTGCCAGTAGTATGAGGCCAGACGAGCAGTACTTC
CASSMRPDEQYF
>.|.|TRBV5-1|TRBJ1-3
TGCGCCAGCAGCACCGACGGGGTGCCTGGAAACACCATATATTTT
CASSTDGVPGNTIYF
>many|TRBD2|TRBV9|TRBJ2-3
TGTGCCAGCAGCGTAGCTAGCGGGGCCACAGATACGCAGTATTTT
CASSVASGATDTQYF
>once|.|TRBV27|TRBJ2-2
TGTGCCAGCAGTTCCCTCTTGGGGACCGGGGAGCTGTTTTTT
CASSSLLGTGELFF
>many|.|TRBV29-1|TRBJ2-3
TGCAGCGTTGACACAGGCACAGATACGCAGTATTTT
CSVDTGTDTQYF
>.|TRBD1|TRBV5-1|TRBJ2-7
TGCGCCAGCAGCTTCGGGACAGGGGGCTCCTACGAGCAGTACTTC
CASSFGTGGSYEQYF
>.|.|TRBV24-1|TRBJ1-2
TGTGCCACCAGTGATGAGACAACGGGCTACACCTTC
CATSDETTGYTF
>.|.|TRBV20-1|TRBJ1-1
TGCAGTGCTCTGCTTACTTACACTGAAGCTTTCTTT
CSALLTYTEAFF
>.|.|TRBV7-9|TRBJ2-3
TGTGCCAGCAGCCTAGCCGGGGGGGACAGGACAACAGATACGCAGTATTTT
CASSLAGGDRTTDTQYF
>.|.|TRBV20-1|TRBJ2-7
TGCAGTGCGGACAGTACACTGGGAAGCTCCTACGAGCAGTACTTC
CSADSTLGSSYEQYF
>.|.|TRBV6-2/TRBV6-3|TRBJ2-1
TGTGCCAGCATGACTCCGTGGGTGGGGGTTTTGAGCTCCTACAATGAGCAGTTCTTC
CASMTPWVGVLSSYNEQFF
>.|.|TRBV18|TRBJ1-2
TGTGCCAGCTCCAGGGACGGAAGTAACTATGGCTACACCTTC
CASSRDGSNYGYTF
>.|.|TRBV12-3/TRBV12-4|TRBJ2-5
TGTGCCAGCAGTTTCCCTAGCACCGAGACCCAGTACTTC
CASSFPSTETQYF
>.|.|TRBV4-1|TRBJ1-1
TGCGCCAGCAGCCCCCGGAATGGGACCAACACTGAAGCTTTCTTT
CASSPRNGTNTEAFF
>once|.|TRBV7-9|TRBJ1-6
TGTGCCAGCACGCCTCGACAGCTAAATTCACCCCTCCACTTT
CASTPRQLNSPLHF
>.|TRBD1|TRBV4-2|TRBJ2-4
TGTGCCAGCAGCCAAGGCCGGGACAGGGGAGCCAAAAACATTCAGTACTTC
CASSQGRDRGAKNIQYF
>few|.|TRBV5-1|TRBJ1-1
TGCGCCAGCAGCTTGTCGGGAGCTGAAGCTTTCTTT
CASSLSGAEAFF
>many|.|TRBV4-1|TRBJ2-7
TGCGCCAGCAGCCAAGGCGGGGGCACAAGCTCCTACGAGCAGTACTTC
CASSQGGGTSSYEQYF